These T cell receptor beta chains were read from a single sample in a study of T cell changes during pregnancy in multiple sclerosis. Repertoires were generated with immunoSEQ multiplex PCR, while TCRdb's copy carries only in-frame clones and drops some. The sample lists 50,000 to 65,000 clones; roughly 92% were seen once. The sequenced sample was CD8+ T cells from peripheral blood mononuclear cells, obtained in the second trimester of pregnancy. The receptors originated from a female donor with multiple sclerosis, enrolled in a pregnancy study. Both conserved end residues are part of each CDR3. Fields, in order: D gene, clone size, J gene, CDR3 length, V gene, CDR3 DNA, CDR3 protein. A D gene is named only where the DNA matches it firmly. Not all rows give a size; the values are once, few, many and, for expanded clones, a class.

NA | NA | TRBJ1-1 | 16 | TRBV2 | TGTGCCAGCAGTGAAGCGCTTGAGGGTATTTGGGCTGAAGCTTTCTTT | CASSEALEGIWAEAFF
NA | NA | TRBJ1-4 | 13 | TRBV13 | TGTGCCAGCAGCCTAAGACAGACAGAAAAACTGTTTTTT | CASSLRQTEKLFF
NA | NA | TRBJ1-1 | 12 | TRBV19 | TGTGCCAGTAGTCAGGGAAACACTGAAGCTTTCTTT | CASSQGNTEAFF
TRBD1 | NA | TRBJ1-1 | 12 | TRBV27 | TGTGCCAGCAGTCTTACAGGGGTGGAAGCTTTCTTT | CASSLTGVEAFF
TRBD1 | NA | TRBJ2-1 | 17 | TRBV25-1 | TGTGCCAGCAGTGACACCGGACAGGGGGGCTCCTACAATGAGCAGTTCTTC | CASSDTGQGGSYNEQFF
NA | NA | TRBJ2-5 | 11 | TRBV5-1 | TGCGCCAGCTCTAGTCAAGAGACCCAGTACTTC | CASSSQETQYF
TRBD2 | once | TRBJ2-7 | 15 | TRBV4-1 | TGCGCCAGCAGGCGGGAGCGGGAGTCCTCCTACGAGCAGTACTTC | CASRRERESSYEQYF
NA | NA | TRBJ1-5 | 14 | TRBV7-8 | TGTGCCAGCAGTGCGAGATATGGCAATCAGCCCCAGCATTTT | CASSARYGNQPQHF
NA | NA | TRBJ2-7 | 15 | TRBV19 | TGTGCCAGTAGTTGGGGTCGCGGACTTTCCTACGAGCAGTACTTC | CASSWGRGLSYEQYF
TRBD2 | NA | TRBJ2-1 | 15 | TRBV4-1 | TGCGCCAGCAGCCTGCGACTAGCGGGGAGCAATGAGCAGTTCTTC | CASSLRLAGSNEQFF
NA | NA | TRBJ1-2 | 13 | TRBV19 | TGTGCCAGTATTTCACAGGTGAACTATGGCTACACCTTC | CASISQVNYGYTF
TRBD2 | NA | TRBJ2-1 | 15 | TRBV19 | TGTGCCAGTACATCCCTAGCGGGAGTACCCAATGAGCAGTTCTTC | CASTSLAGVPNEQFF
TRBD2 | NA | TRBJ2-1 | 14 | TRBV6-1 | TGTGCCAGCAGTGAAGCTAGCGGGAGAAATGAGCAGTTCTTC | CASSEASGRNEQFF
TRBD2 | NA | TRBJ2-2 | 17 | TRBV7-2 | TGTGCCAGCAGCTCCTCTTGGAGCGGGGATAACACCGGGGAGCTGTTTTTT | CASSSSWSGDNTGELFF
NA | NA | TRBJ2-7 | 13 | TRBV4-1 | TGCGCCAGCAGCCAAGTTAGCTCCTACGAGCAGTACTTC | CASSQVSSYEQYF
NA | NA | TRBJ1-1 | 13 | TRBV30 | TGTGCCTGGGCTGGGCAGGAAGACACTGAAGCTTTCTTT | CAWAGQEDTEAFF
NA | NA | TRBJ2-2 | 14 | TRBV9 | TGTGCCAGCAGCGTAGGAGGCGCCACCGGGGAGCTGTTTTTT | CASSVGGATGELFF
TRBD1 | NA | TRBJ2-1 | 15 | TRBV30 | TGTGCCTGGAGCCTCTGGACAGGGGACTACAATGAGCAGTTCTTC | CAWSLWTGDYNEQFF
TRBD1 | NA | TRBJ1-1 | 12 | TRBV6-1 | TGTGCCAGCAGCCCAAGCGGGACAGGGGCTTTCTTT | CASSPSGTGAFF
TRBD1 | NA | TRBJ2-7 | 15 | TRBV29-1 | TGCAGCGGAACCCAACAGGGGGGCTCGTCCTACGAGCAGTACTTC | CSGTQQGGSSYEQYF
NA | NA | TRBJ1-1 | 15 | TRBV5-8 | TGTGCCAGCATCAGATTAGTGAGGTTGCGAACTGAAGCTTTCTTT | CASIRLVRLRTEAFF
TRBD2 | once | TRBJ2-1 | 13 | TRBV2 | TGTGCCAGCGGACTAGCGGATTACAATGAGCAGTTCTTC | CASGLADYNEQFF
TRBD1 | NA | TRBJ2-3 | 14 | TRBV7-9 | TGTGCCAGCAGCTTACAGGGGGCCGTAGATACGCAGTATTTT | CASSLQGAVDTQYF
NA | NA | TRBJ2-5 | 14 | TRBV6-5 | TGTGCCAGCAGTTACGGTGTGGGAGTGGAGACCCAGTACTTC | CASSYGVGVETQYF
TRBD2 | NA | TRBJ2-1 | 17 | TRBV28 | TGTGCCAGCAGTCCAGAGGCGTGGGCGGGAGGGAACAATGAGCAGTTCTTC | CASSPEAWAGGNNEQFF
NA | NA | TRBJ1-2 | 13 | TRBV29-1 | TGCAGCGCTTTACAGGGAACCAACTATGGCTACACCTTC | CSALQGTNYGYTF
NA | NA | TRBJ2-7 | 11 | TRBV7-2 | TGTGCCAGCAGCTACACAGACGAGCAGTACTTC | CASSYTDEQYF
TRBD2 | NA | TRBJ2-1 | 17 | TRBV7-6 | TGTGCCAGCAGCTTAGGTACTAGCGGGAACTCCTACAATGAGCAGTTCTTC | CASSLGTSGNSYNEQFF
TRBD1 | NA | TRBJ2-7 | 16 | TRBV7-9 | TGTGCCAGCAGCACCCCAAGACAGGGGGGGCTATACGAGCAGTACTTC | CASSTPRQGGLYEQYF
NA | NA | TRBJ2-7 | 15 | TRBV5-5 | TGTGCCAGCAGCTTGCGTGGACAAGGTCTATATGAGCAGTACTTC | CASSLRGQGLYEQYF
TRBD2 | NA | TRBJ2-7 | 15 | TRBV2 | TGTGCCAGCCGATATAGCGGGAGTAAGACCTACGAGCAGTACTTC | CASRYSGSKTYEQYF
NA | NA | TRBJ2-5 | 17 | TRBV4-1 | TGCGCCAGCAGCCAAGATCTTTTGACTACGTACCAAGAGACCCAGTACTTC | CASSQDLLTTYQETQYF
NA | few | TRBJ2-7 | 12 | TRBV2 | TGTGCCAGCAGGGAGGGCCGCGACGAGCAGTACTTC | CASREGRDEQYF
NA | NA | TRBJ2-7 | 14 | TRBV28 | TGTGCCAGCAATGGGGTTGGCGGGGCCTACGAGCAGTACTTC | CASNGVGGAYEQYF
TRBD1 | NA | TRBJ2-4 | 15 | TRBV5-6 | TGTGCCAGCAGCTCCTTGGGACAGGGGGCTTACATTCAGTACTTC | CASSSLGQGAYIQYF
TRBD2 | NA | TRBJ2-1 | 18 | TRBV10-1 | TGCGCCAGCAGTGCCTGGACTAGCGGCCAGAGCTCCTACAATGAGCAGTTCTTC | CASSAWTSGQSSYNEQFF